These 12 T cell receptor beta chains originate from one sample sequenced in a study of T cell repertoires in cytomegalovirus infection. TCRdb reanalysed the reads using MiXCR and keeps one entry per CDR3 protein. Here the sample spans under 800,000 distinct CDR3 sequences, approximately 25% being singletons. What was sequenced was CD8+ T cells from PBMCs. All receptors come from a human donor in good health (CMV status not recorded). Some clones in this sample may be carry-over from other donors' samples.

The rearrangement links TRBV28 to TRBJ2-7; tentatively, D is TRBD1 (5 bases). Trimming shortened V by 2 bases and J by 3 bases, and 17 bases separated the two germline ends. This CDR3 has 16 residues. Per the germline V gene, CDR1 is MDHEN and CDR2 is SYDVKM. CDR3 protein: CASSLVGADPDYEQYV. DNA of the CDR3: TGTGCCAGCAGTTTAGTTGGGGCAGATCCGGACTACGAGCAGTACGTC.

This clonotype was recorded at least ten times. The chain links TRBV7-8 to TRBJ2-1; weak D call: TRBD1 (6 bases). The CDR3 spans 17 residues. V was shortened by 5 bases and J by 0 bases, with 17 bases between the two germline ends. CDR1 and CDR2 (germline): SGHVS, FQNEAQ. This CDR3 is CASSQKVGDNSYNEQFF. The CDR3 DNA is TGTGCCAGCAGCCAAAAGGTAGGGGACAACTCCTACAATGAGCAGTTCTTC. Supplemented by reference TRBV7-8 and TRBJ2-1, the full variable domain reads GAGVSQSPRYKVAKRGQDVALRCDPISGHVSLFWYQQALGQGPEFLTYFQNEAQLDKSGLPSDRFFAERPEGSVSTLKIQRTQQEDSAVYLCASSQKVGDNSYNEQFFGPGTRLTVL.

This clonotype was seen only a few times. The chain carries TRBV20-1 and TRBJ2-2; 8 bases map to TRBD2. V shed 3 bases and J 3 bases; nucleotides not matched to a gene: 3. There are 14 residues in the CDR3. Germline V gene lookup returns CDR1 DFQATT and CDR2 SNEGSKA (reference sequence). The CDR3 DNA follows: TGCAGTGCTAGCGGGGGGGCGGACACCGGGGAGCTGTTTTTT. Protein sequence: CSASGGADTGELFF.

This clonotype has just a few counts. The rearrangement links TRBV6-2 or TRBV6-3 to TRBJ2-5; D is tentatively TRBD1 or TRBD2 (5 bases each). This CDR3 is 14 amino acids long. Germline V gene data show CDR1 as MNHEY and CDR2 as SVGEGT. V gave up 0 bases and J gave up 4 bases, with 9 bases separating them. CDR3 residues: CASSYSNGGETQYF. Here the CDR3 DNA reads TGTGCCAGCAGTTACTCGAATGGGGGAGAGACCCAGTACTTC.

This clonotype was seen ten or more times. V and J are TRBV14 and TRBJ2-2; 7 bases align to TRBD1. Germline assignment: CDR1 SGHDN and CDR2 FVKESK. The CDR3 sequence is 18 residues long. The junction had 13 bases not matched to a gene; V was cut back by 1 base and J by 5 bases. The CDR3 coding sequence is TGTGCCAGCAGCCAAGGTGGATTGCCAGGGGGTGTTACCGGGGAGCTGTTTTTT. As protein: CASSQGGLPGGVTGELFF.

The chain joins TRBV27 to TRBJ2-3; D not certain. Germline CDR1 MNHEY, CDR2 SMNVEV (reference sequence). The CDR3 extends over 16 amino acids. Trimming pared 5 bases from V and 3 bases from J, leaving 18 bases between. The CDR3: CASSPYSGSFTDTQYF. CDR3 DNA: TGTGCCAGCAGTCCATACTCAGGTTCTTTTACAGATACGCAGTATTTT.

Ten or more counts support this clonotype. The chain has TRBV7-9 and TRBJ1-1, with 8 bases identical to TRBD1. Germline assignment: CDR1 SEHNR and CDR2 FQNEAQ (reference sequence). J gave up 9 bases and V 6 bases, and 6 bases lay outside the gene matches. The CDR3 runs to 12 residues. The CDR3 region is CASRRTGRKAFF. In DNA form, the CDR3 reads TGTGCCAGCAGGCGGACAGGGAGGAAAGCTTTCTTT.

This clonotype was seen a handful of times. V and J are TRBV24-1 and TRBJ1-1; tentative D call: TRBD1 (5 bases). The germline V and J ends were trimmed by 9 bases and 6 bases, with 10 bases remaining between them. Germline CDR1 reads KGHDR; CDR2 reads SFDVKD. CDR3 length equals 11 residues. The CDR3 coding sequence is TGTGCCACCCAGTGGGGGGCTGAAGCTTTCTTT. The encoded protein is CATQWGAEAFF.

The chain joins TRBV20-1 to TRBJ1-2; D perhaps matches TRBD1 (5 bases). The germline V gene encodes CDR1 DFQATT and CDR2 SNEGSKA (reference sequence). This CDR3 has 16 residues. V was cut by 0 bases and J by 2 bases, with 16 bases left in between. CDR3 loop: CSARDGGQGRNYGYTF. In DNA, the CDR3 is TGCAGTGCTAGAGATGGGGGTCAGGGCCGGAACTATGGCTACACCTTC.

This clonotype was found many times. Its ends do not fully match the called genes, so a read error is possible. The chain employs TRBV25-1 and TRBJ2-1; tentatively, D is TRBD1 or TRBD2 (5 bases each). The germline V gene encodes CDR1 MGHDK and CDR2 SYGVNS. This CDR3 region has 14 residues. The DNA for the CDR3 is TGTGCCAGCAGTTGGGGGATCTCCGACAATGAGCAGTTCTTC. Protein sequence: CASSWGISDNEQFF.

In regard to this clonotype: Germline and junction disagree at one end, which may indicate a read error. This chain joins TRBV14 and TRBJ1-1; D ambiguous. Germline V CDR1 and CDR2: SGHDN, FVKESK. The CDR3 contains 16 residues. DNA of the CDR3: TGTACCAGCTCCTTGGTTGGGAATAGTCCCCTCACTGAAGCTTTCTTT. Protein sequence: CTSSLVGNSPLTEAFF.

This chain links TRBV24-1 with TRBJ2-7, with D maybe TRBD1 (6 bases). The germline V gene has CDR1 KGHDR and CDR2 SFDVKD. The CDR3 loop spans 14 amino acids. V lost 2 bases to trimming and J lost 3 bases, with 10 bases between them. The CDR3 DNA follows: TGTGCCACCAGTGATTGGGGGACATACTACGAGCAGTACGTC. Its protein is CATSDWGTYYEQYV.